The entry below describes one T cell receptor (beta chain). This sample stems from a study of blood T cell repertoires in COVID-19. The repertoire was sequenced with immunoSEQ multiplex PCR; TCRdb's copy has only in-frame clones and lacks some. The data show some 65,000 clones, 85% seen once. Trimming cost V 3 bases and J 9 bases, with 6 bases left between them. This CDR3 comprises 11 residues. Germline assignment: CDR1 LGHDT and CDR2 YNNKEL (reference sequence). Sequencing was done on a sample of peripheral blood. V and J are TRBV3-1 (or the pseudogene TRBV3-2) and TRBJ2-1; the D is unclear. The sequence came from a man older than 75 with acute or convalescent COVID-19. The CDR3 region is CASSQAVEQFF. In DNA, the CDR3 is TGTGCCAGCAGCCAGGCTGTTGAGCAGTTCTTC.